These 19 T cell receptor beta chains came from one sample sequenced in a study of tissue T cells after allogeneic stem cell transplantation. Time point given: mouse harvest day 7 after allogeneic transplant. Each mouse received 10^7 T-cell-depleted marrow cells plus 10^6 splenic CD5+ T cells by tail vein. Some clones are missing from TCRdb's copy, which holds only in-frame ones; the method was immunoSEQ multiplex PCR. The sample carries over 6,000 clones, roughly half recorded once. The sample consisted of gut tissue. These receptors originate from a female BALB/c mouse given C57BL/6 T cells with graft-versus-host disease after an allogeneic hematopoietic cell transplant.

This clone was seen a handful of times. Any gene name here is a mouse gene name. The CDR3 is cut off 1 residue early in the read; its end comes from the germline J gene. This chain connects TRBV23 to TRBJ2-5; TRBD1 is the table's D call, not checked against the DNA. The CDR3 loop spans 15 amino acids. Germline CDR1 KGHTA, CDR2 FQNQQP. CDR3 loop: CSSSRDRGRQDTQYF. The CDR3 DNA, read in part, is TGCTCCAGCAGTCGGGACAGGGGAAGGCAAGACACCCAGTAC.

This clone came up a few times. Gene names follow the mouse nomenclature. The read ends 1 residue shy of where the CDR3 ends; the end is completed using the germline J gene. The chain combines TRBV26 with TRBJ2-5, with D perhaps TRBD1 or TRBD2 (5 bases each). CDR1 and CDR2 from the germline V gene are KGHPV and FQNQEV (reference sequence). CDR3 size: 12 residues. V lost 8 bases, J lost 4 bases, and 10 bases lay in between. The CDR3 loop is CASRRGEDTQYF. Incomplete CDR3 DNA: TGTGCCAGCCGCCGGGGCGAAGACACCCAGTAC.

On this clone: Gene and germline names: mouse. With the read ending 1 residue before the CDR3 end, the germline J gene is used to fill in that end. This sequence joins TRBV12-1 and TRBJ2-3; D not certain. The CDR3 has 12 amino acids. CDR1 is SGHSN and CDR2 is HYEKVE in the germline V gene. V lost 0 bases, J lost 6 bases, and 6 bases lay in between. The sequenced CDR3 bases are TGTGCCAGCTCTCTCGAAGGGGAAACGCTGTAT. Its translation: CASSLEGETLY. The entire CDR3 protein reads CASSLEGETLYF.

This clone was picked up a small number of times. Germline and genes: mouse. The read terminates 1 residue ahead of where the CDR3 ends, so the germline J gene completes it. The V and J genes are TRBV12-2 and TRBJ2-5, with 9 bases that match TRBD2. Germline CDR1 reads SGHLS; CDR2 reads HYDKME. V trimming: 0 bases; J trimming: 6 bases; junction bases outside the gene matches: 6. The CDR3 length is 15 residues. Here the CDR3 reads CASSLLTDWGDTQYF. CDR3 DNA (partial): TGTGCCAGCTCTCTCCTGACAGACTGGGGGGACACCCAGTAC.

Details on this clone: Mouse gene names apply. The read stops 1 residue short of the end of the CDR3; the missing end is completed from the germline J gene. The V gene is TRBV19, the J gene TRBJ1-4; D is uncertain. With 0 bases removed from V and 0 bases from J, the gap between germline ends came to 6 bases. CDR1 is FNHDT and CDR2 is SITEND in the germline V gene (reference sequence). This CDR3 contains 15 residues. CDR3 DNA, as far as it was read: TGTGCCAGCAGTATAGCCGGAGTTTCCAACGAAAGATTATTT. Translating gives CASSIAGVSNERLF. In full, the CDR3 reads CASSIAGVSNERLFF.

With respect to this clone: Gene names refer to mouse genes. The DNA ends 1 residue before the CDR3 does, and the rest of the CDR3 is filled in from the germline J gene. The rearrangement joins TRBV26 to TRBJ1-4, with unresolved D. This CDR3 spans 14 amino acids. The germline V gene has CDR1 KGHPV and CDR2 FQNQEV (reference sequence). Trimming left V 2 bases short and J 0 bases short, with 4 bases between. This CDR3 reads CASSLGISNERLFF. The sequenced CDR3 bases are TGTGCCAGCAGTCTGGGAATTTCCAACGAAAGATTATTT.

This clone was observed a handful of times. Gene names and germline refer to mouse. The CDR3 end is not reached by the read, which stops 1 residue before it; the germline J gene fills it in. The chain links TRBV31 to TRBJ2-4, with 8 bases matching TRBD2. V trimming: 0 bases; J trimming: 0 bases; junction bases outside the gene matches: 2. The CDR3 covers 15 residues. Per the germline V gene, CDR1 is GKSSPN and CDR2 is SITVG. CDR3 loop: CAWSLVGGSQNTLYF. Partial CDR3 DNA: TGTGCCTGGAGTCTAGTGGGGGGGAGTCAAAACACCTTGTAC.

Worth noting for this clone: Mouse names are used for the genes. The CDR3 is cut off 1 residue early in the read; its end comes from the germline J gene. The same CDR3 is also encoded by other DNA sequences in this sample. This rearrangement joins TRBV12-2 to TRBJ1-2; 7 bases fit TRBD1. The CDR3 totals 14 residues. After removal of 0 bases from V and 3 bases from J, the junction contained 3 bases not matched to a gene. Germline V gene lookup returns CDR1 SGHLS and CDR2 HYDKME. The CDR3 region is CASSLGRGDSDYTF. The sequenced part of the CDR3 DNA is TGTGCCAGCTCTCTCGGCAGGGGGGACTCCGACTACACC.

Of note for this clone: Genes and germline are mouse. CDR3 loop: CASSPRRGTQYF. The DNA read from the CDR3 is TGTGCCAGCAGTCCCCGGCGGGGCACCCAGTAC. The chain links TRBV26 to TRBJ2-5; D uncertain. The CDR3 end is not reached by the read, which stops 1 residue before it; the germline J gene fills it in. The CDR3 length is 12 residues. Germline V gene data show CDR1 as KGHPV and CDR2 as FQNQEV (reference sequence). V lost 4 bases to trimming and J lost 8 bases, with 10 bases between them.

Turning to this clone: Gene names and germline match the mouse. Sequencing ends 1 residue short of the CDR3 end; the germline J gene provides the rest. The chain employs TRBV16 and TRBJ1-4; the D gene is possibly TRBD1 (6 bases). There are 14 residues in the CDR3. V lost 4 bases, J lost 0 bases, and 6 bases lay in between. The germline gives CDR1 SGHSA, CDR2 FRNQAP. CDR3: CASSYRVSNERLFF. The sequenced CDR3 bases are TGTGCAAGCAGCTACAGGGTTTCCAACGAAAGATTATTT.

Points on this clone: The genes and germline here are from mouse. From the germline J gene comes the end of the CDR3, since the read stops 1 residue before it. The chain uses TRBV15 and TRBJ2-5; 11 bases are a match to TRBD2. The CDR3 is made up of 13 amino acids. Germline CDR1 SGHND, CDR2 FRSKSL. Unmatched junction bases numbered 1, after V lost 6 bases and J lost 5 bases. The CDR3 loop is CASRTGGGDTQYF. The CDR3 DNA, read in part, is TGTGCCAGCAGGACTGGGGGGGGAGACACCCAGTAC. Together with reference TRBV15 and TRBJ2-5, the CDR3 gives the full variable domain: DAGVTQTPRHEVAEKGQTIILKCEPVSGHNDLFWYRQTKIQGLELLSYFRSKSLMEDGGAFKDRFKAEMLNSSFSTLKIQPTEPKDSAVYLCASRTGGGDTQYFGPGTRLLVL.

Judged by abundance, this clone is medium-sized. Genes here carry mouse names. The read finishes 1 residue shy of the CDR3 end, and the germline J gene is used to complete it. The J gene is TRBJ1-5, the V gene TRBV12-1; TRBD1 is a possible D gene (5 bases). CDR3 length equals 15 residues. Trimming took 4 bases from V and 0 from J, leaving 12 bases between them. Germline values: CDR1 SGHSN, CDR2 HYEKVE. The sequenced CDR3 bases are TGTGCCAGCTCCTCCGGGACTCATAACAACCAGGCTCCGCTT. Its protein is CASSSGTHNNQAPL. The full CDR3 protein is CASSSGTHNNQAPLF.

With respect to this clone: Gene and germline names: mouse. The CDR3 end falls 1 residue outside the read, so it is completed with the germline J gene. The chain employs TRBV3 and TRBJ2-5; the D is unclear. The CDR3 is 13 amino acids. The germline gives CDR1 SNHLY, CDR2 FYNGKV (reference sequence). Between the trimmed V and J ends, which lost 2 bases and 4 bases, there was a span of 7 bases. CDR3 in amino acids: CASSLFGEDTQYF. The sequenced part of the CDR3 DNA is TGTGCCAGCAGCTTATTCGGGGAAGACACCCAGTAC.

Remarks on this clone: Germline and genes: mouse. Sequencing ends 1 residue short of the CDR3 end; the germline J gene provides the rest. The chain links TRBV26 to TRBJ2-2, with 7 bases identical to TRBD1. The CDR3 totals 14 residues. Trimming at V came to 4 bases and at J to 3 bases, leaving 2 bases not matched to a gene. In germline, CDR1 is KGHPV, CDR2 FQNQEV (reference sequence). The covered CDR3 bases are TGTGCCAGCAGTCACAGGGGATACACCGGGCAGCTCTAC. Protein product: CASSHRGYTGQLY. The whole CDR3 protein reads CASSHRGYTGQLYF.

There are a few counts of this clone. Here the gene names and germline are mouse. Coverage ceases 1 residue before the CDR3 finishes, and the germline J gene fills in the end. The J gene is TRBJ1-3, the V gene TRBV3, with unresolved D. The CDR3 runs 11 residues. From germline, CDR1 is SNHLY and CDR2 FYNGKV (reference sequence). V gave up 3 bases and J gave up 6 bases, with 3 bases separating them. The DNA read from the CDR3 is TGTGCCAGCAGCTTCTCAAATACGCTCTAT. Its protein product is CASSFSNTLY. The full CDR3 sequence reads CASSFSNTLYF.

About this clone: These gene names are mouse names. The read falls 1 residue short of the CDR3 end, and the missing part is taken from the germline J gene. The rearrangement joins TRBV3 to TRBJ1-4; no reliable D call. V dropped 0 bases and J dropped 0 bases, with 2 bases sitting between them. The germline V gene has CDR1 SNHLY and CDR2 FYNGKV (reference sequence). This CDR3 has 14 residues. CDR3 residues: CASSLAISNERLFF. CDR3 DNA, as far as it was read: TGTGCCAGCAGCTTAGCAATTTCCAACGAAAGATTATTT.

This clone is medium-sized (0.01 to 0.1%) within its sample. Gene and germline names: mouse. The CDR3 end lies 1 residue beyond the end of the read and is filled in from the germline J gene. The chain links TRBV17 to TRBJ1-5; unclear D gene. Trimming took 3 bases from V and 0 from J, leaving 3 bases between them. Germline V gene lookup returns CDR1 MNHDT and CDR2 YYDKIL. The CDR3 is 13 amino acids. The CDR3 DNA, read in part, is TGTGCTAGCAGTAGTAGTAACAACCAGGCTCCGCTT. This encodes CASSSSNNQAPL. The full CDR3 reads CASSSSNNQAPLF.

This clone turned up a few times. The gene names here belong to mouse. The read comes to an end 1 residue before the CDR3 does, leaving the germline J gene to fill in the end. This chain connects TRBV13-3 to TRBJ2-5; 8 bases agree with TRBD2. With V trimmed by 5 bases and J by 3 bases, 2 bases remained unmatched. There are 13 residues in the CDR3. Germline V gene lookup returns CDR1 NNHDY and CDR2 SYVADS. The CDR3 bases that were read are TGTGCCAGCAGACTGGGGGTGCAAGACACCCAGTAC. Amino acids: CASRLGVQDTQY. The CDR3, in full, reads CASRLGVQDTQYF.

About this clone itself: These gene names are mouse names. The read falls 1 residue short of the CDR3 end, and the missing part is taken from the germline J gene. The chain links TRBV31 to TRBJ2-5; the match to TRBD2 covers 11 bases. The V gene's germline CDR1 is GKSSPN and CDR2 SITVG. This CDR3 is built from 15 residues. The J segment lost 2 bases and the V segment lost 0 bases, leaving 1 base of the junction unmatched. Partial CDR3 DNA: TGTGCCTGGAGTCTTGGACTGGGGGGCCAAGACACCCAGTAC. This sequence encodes CAWSLGLGGQDTQY. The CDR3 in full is CAWSLGLGGQDTQYF.